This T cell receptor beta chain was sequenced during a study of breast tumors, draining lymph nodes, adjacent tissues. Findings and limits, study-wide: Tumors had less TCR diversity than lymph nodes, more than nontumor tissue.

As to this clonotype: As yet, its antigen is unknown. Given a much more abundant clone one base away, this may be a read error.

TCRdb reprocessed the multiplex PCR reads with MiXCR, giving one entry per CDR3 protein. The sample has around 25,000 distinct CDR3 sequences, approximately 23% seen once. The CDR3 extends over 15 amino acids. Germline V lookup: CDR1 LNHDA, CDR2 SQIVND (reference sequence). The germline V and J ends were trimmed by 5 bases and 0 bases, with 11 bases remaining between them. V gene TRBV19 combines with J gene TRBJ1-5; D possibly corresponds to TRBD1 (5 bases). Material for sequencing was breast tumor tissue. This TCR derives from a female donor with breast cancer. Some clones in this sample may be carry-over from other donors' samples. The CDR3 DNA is TGTGCCAGTAGTGGCGACAGAGATAGCAATCAGCCCCAGCATTTT. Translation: CASSGDRDSNQPQHF.